This TCR beta chain stems from a study of blood T cell repertoires in COVID-19. As for the study in general: The United States, Italy and Spain were the sources of the acute and convalescent COVID-19 samples. T cells, B-cell-depleted T cells, or PBMCs supplied cDNA or gDNA.

This clone was seen only once. In the study's own analysis: Counts of nucleated cells, estimated from reference gene primer amplification, were obtained. TCRdb keeps only in-frame clones here, not all; method: immunoSEQ multiplex PCR. D and trimming were read from the DNA, whereas the V and J calls and clone size are those reported in that table. The repertoire holds about 190,000 clones, with roughly four fifths as singletons. Germline CDR1 SGHTS, CDR2 YDEGEE. The CDR3 spans 15 residues. Unmatched junction bases numbered 4, after V lost 4 bases and J lost 0 bases. The sequence came from a woman in her 50s with acute or convalescent COVID-19. Source material: peripheral blood. The chain links TRBV5-8 to TRBJ1-5; 7 bases are a match to TRBD1. The CDR3 bases are TGTGCCAGCAGCGGGGGACAGCTTAGCAATCAGCCCCAGCATTTT. This translates into CASSGGQLSNQPQHF.